The entry that follows covers one T cell receptor beta chain sequence. Its antigen is still unknown. A read error likely explains this, since a far larger clone differs by one base. The data were obtained in a study of prognosis after radiotherapy for stage I lung cancer. General study results and limits: It was reported that patients with metastases and those without them differed in TRBV and TRBJ gene usage.

The TCR beta CDR3 region was amplified from genomic DNA, with two rounds of multiplex PCR being used for the amplification. The use of primers specific to each TRBV and TRBJ gene characterized first-round PCR. TCRdb called the multiplex PCR reads again in MiXCR, with one record for every CDR3 protein. The sample contains 15,000 or so distinct CDR3 sequences, approximately 29% of which appear only once. CDR3 size: 12 residues. CDR1 and CDR2 (germline): SGHTA, FQGTGA. The material was PBMCs, obtained before or after stereotactic body radiation therapy (not recorded which). This receptor was obtained from a donor aged 50 or older with non-small cell lung cancer. The gene calls are TRBV7-3 and TRBJ2-3, with D unresolved. The CDR3: CDTGSSTDTQYF. CDR3 sequence (DNA): TGTGATACCGGTTCTAGCACAGATACGCAGTATTTT. The full variable domain, with the rest looked up from reference TRBV7-3 and TRBJ2-3, is GAGVSQTPSNKVTEKGKYVELRCDPISGHTALYWYRQSLGQGPEFLIYFQGTGAADDSGLPNDRFFAVRPEGSVSTLKIQRTERGDSAVYLCDTGSSTDTQYFGPGTRLTVL.